The clone carrying this T cell receptor beta chain came up a few times. Its antigen is undetermined. Germline loops: CDR1 SGHNT, CDR2 YYREEE (reference sequence). The CDR3 runs to 15 residues. The V and J ends lost 2 bases and 7 bases, in that order; junction bases with no gene match: 6. The sample comes from a study of blood T cells in healthy people across ages. Study-wide results and limits: Age brought a roughly linear fall in TCR beta diversity measured per million T cells.

Alongside a J-beta primer mix, a sample-barcoded 5' primer served in a second PCR lasting about 6 to 11 cycles. TCRdb recomputed calls from the 5' RACE reads with MiXCR, one row per CDR3 protein. The data show about 720,000 distinct CDR3 sequences, with about 20% seen just once and roughly 22% held by the top ten. The TCR originated in a man aged 70-80 years in good health. This sequence joins TRBV5-4 and TRBJ1-4, with TRBD1 matching over 9 bases. The material sequenced was blood. In nucleotides, the CDR3 is TGTGCCAGCAGCTTTGGGGACAGGGAAATTGAAAAACTGTTTTTT. This encodes CASSFGDREIEKLFF.